This entry lists 10 T cell receptor beta chains sequenced from one sample in a study of molecular identifiers for immune sequencing clone quantification. TCRdb re-called the PCR reads with MiXCR, one entry per CDR3 protein. The data contain some 650,000 distinct CDR3 sequences, 20% of them singletons. Sequencing was done on a sample of naive CD8+ T cells from blood, with Jurkat cell RNA spiked in. Subset of the sample: FACS-sorted CD8+CD4-CCR7+CD45RA+ naive T cells. Receptor source: a human donor in good health. Some libraries in this study had Jurkat cell RNA spiked in.

This clonotype was recorded many times. The chain links TRBV27 to TRBJ2-5; 11 bases map to TRBD1. Trimming at V came to 6 bases and at J to 2 bases, leaving 11 bases not matched to a gene. CDR1 MNHEY and CDR2 SMNVEV come from the germline V gene (reference sequence). This CDR3 contains 17 residues. In nucleotides, the CDR3 is TGTGCCAGCAGCAACATGGGACAGGGGGTCCCACAAGAGACCCAGTACTTC. As protein: CASSNMGQGVPQETQYF.

This clonotype was detected ten times or more. The chain has TRBV12-3 or TRBV12-4 and TRBJ1-5; the D gene is possibly TRBD1 (5 bases). The CDR3 contains 15 residues. Trimming took 5 bases from V and 3 from J, leaving 14 bases between them. In DNA, the CDR3 is TGTGCCAGCAGTAAAGAGTCGGGGGTCAATCAGCCCCAGCATTTT. As protein: CASSKESGVNQPQHF.

This clonotype showed up many times. The chain combines TRBV19 with TRBJ2-5, with D perhaps matching TRBD1 (5 bases). Germline values: CDR1 LNHDA, CDR2 SQIVND (reference sequence). This CDR3 is built from 15 residues. The ends were cut back, 6 bases at V and 0 bases at J, with 14 bases in the middle. The CDR3 region is CASSPSTEHQETQYF. The CDR3 nucleotides are TGTGCCAGTAGCCCATCGACAGAGCACCAAGAGACCCAGTACTTC.

This clonotype was picked up many times. This sequence joins TRBV29-1 and TRBJ2-5; D remains ambiguous. Trimming left V 0 bases short and J 5 bases short, with 22 bases between. The CDR3 totals 17 residues. In germline, CDR1 is SQVTM, CDR2 ANQGSEA. The CDR3 nucleotides are TGCAGCGTTGAAGATCTTGATGGTCCTGGTCTTTCGGAGACCCAGTACTTC. Translated: CSVEDLDGPGLSETQYF.

Regarding this clonotype: This could be a read error, since a much larger clone is one nucleotide away. This chain links TRBV7-3 with TRBJ2-7, with D possibly being TRBD1 (5 bases). The germline gives CDR1 SGHTA, CDR2 FQGTGA. The CDR3 runs 15 residues. Trimming left V 1 base short and J 6 bases short, with 16 bases between. This CDR3 reads CASSLNGTGLCEQYF. The CDR3, as DNA: TGTGCCAGCAGCTTAAACGGTACAGGATTATGCGAGCAGTACTTC.

This clonotype has only a few counts. Mismatch with germline at one junction end may stem from a read error. The chain joins TRBV27 to TRBJ2-7; 10 nucleotides match TRBD1. The CDR3 is 15 residues long. From germline, CDR1 is MNHEY and CDR2 SMNVEV (reference sequence). CDR3 DNA sequence: TGTGTCAGCAGTTGGACAGGGGGGTGGTCCTACGAGCAGTACTTC. Encoded protein: CVSSWTGGWSYEQYF.

The table lists this clonotype with a few counts. The V and J genes are TRBV7-6 and TRBJ2-2; 9 bases fit TRBD1. Germline V gives CDR1 SGHVS, CDR2 FNYEAQ. The CDR3 covers 16 residues. V dropped 0 bases and J dropped 6; count of bases not matched to a gene: 5. CDR3 residues: CASSLAGGQGSGELFF. CDR3 DNA sequence: TGTGCCAGCAGCTTAGCGGGGGGACAGGGATCCGGGGAGCTGTTTTTT.

The V gene is TRBV19, the J gene TRBJ2-7; D might be TRBD2 (6 bases). Trimming pared 6 bases from V and 2 bases from J, leaving 17 bases between. Germline loops: CDR1 LNHDA, CDR2 SQIVND (reference sequence). The length of the CDR3 is 15 residues. In nucleotides, the CDR3 is TGTGCCAGTAGCCCCTCCGGGACTTCAACCTACGAGCAGTACTTC. It translates to CASSPSGTSTYEQYF.

This clonotype was found a few times. The chain carries TRBV6-1 and TRBJ2-2; the D is unclear. Trimming shortened V by 2 bases and J by 6 bases, and 7 bases separated the two germline ends. Germline V gene lookup returns CDR1 MNHNS and CDR2 SASEGT. The CDR3 totals 13 residues. In DNA, the CDR3 is TGTGCCAGCAGTGAATGGGGTTCCGGGGAGCTGTTTTTT. This codes for CASSEWGSGELFF.

This clonotype was seen at least ten times. The rearrangement links TRBV6-5 to TRBJ2-5; 9 bases fit TRBD2. CDR3 length: 15 amino acids. Germline V lookup: CDR1 MNHEY, CDR2 SVGAGI. The junction had 5 bases not matched to a gene; V was cut back by 3 bases and J by 3 bases. The CDR3 nucleotides are TGTGCCAGCAGTTATCCTAGCGGGACTAAAGAGACCCAGTACTTC. Protein product: CASSYPSGTKETQYF.